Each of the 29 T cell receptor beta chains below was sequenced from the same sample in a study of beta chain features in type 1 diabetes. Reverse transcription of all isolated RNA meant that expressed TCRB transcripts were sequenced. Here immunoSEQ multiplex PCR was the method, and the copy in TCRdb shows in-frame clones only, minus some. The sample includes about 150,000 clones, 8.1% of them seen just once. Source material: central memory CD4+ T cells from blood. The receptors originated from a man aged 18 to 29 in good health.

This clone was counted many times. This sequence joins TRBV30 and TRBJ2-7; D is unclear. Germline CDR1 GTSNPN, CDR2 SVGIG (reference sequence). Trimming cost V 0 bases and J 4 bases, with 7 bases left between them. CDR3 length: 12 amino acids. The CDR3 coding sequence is TGTGCCTGGAGTGTATCAGTGTACGAGCAGTACTTC. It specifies CAWSVSVYEQYF.

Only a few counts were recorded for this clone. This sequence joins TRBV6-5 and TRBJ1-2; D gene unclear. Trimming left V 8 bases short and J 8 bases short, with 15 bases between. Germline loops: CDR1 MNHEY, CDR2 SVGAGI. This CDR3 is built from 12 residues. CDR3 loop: CASHVGGSGYTF. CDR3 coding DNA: TGTGCCAGCCACGTAGGAGGGTCCGGCTACACCTTC.

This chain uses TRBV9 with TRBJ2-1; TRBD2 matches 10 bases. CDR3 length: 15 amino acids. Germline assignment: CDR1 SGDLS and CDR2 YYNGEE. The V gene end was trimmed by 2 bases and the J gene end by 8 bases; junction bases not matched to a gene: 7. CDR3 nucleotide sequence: TGTGCCAGCAGCGTCCGAGCGGGAGGGCCGGATGAGCAGTTCTTC. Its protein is CASSVRAGGPDEQFF.

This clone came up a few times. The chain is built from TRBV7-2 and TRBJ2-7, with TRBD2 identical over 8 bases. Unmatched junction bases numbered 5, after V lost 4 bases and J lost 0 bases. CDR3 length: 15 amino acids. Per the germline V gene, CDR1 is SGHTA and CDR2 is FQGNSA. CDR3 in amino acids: CASSYLAGTSYEQYF. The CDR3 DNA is TGTGCCAGCAGCTACCTAGCGGGTACCTCCTACGAGCAGTACTTC.

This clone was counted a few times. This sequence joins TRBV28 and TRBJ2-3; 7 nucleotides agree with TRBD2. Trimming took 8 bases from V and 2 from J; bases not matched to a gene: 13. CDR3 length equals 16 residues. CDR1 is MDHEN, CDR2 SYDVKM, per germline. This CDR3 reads CASDTPWLAVTDTQYF. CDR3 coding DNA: TGTGCCAGCGATACTCCGTGGCTAGCGGTCACAGATACGCAGTATTTT.

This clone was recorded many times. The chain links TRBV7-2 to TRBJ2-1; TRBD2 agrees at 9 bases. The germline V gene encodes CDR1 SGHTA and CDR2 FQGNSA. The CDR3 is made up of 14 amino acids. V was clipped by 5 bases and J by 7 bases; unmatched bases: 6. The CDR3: CASSPGLAKNEQFF. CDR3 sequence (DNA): TGTGCCAGCAGCCCTGGACTAGCGAAGAATGAGCAGTTCTTC.

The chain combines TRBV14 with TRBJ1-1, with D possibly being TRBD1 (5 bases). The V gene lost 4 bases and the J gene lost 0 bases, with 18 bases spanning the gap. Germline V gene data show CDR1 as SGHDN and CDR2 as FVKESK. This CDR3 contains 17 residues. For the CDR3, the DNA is TGTGCCAGCAGCCGATTACCCCGGGCAGGGATGAACACTGAAGCTTTCTTT. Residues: CASSRLPRAGMNTEAFF.

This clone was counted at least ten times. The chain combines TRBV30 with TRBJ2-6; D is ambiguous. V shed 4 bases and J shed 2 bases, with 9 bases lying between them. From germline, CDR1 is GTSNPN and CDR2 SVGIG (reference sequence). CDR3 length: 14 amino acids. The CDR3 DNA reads TGTGCCTGGAATCCTAAAGCTGGGGCCAACGTCCTGACTTTC. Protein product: CAWNPKAGANVLTF.

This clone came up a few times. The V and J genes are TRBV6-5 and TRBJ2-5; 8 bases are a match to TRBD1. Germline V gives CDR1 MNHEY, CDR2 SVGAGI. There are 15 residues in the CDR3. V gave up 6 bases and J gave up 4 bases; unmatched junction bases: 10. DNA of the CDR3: TGTGCCAGCAGCCCTGCCCTCGGACAGGGAGAGACCCAGTACTTC. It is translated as CASSPALGQGETQYF.

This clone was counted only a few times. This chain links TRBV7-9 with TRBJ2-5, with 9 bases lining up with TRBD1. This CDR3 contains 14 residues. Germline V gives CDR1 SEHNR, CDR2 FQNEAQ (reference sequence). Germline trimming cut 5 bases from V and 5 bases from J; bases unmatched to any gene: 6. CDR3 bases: TGTGCCAGCAGCAACTGGGACAGGGCTGAGACCCAGTACTTC. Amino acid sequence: CASSNWDRAETQYF.

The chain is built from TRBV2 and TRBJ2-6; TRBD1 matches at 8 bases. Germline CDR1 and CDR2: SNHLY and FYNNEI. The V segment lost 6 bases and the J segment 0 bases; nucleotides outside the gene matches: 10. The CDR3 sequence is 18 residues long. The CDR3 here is CASSPQGAFNSGANVLTF. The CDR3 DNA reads TGTGCCAGCAGCCCTCAGGGGGCGTTCAACTCTGGGGCCAACGTCCTGACTTTC.

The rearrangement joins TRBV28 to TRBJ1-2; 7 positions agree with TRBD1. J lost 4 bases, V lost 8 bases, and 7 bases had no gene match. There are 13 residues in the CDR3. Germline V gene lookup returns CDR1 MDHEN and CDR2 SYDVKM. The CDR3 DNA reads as TGTGCCAGCTCACCGGGACAGCGCTATGGCTACACCTTC. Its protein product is CASSPGQRYGYTF.

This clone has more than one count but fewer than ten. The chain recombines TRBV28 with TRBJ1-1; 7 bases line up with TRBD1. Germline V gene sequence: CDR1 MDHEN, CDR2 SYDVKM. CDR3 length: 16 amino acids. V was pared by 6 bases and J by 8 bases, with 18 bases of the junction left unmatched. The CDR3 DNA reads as TGTGCCAGCAGCTATCGTGGACCCCTGGCCAGGGGGGAAGCTTTCTTT. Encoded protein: CASSYRGPLARGEAFF.

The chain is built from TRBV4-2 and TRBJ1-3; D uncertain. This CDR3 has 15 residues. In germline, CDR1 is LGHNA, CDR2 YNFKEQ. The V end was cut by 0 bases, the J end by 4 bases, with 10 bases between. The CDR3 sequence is CASSQDQAAGNTIYF. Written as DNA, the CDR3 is TGTGCCAGCAGCCAAGATCAGGCAGCCGGAAACACCATATATTTT.

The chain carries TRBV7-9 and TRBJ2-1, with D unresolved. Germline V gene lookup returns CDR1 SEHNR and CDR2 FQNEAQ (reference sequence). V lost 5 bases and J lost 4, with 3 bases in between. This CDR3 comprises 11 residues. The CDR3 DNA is TGTGCCAGCAGCCGGTACAATGAGCAGTTCTTC. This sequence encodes CASSRYNEQFF.

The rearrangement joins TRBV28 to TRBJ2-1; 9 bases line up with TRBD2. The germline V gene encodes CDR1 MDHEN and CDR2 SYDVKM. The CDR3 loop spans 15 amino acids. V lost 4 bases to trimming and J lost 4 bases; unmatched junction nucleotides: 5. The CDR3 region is CASSSWLAGYNEQFF. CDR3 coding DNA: TGTGCCAGCAGTTCGTGGCTAGCGGGATACAATGAGCAGTTCTTC.

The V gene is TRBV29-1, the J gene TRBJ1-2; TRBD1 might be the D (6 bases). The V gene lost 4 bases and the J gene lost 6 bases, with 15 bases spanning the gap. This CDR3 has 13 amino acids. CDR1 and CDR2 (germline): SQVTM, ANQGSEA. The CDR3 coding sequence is TGCAGCGTTGCCGCCCCTAAGGGGGATGGCTACACCTTC. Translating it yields CSVAAPKGDGYTF.

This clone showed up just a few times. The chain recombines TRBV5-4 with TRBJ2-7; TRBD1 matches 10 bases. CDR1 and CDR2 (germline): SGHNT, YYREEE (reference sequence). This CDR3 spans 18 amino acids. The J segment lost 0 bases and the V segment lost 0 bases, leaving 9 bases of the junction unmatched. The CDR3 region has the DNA TGTGCCAGCAGCTTGGGGACAGGGGGTCCCCAATACTCCTACGAGCAGTACTTC. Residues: CASSLGTGGPQYSYEQYF.

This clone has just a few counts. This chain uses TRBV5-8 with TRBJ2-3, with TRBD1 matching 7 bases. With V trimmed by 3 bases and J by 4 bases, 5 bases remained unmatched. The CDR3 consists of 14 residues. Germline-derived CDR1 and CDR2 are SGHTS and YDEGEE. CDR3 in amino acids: CASSWRQGPDTQYF. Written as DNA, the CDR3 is TGTGCCAGCAGCTGGCGACAGGGCCCAGATACGCAGTATTTT.

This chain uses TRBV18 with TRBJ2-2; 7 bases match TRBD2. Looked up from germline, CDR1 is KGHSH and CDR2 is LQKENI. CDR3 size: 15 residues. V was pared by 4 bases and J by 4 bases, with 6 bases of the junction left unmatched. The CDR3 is CASSQYWTSTGELFF. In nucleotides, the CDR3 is TGTGCCAGCTCACAATATTGGACTAGCACCGGGGAGCTGTTTTTT.

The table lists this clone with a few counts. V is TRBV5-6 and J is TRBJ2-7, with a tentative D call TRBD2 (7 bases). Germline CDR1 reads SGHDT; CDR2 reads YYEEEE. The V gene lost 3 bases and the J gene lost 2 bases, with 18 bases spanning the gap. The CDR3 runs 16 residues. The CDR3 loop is CASSSPGGGSPYEQYF. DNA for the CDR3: TGTGCCAGCAGCTCCCCGGGGGGCGGTTCTCCCTACGAGCAGTACTTC.

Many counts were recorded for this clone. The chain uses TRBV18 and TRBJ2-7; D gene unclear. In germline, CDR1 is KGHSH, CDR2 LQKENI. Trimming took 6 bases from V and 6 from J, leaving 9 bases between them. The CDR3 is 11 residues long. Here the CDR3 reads CASSLSGEQYF. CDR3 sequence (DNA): TGTGCCAGCTCCTTGTCGGGCGAGCAGTACTTC.

The CDR3 protein is CAFRDTYEQYF. CDR3 nucleotides: TGTGCCTTCCGGGACACCTACGAGCAGTACTTC. The chain uses TRBV30 and TRBJ2-7; TRBD1 is a possible D gene (6 bases). Trimming shortened V by 7 bases and J by 2 bases, and 9 bases separated the two germline ends. The CDR3 totals 11 residues. Germline V gives CDR1 GTSNPN, CDR2 SVGIG (reference sequence).

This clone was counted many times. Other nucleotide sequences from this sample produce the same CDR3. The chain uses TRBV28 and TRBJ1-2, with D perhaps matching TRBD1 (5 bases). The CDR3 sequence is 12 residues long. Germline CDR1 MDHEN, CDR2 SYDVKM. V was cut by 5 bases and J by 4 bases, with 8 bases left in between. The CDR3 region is CASSRRGYGYTF. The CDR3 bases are TGTGCCAGCAGTCGTAGGGGCTATGGCTACACCTTC.

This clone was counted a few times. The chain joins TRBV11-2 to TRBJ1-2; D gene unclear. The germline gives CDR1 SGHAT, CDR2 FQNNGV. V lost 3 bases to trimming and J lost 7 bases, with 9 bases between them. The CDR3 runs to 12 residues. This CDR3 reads CASSLISGGYTF. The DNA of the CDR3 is TGTGCCAGCAGCTTGATCAGTGGTGGCTACACCTTC.

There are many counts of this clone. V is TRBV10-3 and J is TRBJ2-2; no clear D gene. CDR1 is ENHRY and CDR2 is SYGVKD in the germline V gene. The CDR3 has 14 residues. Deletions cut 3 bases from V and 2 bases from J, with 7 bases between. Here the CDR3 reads CAISDGVNTGELFF. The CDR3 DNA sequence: TGTGCCATCAGTGACGGTGTTAACACCGGGGAGCTGTTTTTT.

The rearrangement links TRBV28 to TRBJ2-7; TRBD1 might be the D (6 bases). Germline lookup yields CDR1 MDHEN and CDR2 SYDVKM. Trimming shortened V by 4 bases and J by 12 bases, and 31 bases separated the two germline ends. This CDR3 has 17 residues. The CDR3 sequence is CASSSPRGVTDRGVGYF. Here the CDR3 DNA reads TGTGCCAGCAGTTCCCCCCGGGGAGTGACGGACAGAGGAGTGGGGTACTTC.

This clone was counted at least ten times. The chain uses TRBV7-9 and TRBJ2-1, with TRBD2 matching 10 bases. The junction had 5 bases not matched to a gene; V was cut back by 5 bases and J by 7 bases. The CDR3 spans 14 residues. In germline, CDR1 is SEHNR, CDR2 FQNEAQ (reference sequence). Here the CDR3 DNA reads TGTGCCAGCAGCCCTAGCGGGAGTTCGAATGAGCAGTTCTTC. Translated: CASSPSGSSNEQFF.

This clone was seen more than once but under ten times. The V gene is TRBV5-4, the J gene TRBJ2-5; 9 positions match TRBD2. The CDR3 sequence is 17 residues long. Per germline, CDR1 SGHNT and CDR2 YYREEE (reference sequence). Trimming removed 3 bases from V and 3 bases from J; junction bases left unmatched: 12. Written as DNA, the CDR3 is TGTGCCAGCAGCTCCCAGGGGAGCGGGGGGTTCAAAGAGACCCAGTACTTC. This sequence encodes CASSSQGSGGFKETQYF.